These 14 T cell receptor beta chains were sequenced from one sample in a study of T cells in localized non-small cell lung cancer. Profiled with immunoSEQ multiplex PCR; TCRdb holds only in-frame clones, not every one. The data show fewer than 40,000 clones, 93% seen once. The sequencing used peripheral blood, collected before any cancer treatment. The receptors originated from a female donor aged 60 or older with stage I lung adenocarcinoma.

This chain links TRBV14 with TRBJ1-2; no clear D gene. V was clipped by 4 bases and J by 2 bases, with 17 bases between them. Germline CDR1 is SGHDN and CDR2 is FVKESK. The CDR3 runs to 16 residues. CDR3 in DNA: TGTGCCAGCAGCCCGGACGGAAGATCCGTCAACTATGGCTACACCTTC. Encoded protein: CASSPDGRSVNYGYTF.

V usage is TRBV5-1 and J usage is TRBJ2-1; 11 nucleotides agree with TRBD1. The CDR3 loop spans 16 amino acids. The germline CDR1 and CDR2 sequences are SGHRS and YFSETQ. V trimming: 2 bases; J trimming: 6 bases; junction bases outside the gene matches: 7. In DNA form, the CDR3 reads TGCGCCAGCAGCTTACAGACGGGACAGGGGGGCAATGAGCAGTTCTTC. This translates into CASSLQTGQGGNEQFF.

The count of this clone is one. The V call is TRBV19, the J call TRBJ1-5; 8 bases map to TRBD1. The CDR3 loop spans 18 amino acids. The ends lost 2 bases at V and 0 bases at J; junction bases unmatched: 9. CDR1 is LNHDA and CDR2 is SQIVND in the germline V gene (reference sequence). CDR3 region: CASSIWQGAIRSNQPQHF. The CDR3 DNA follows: TGTGCCAGTAGTATATGGCAGGGGGCTATACGTAGCAATCAGCCCCAGCATTTT.

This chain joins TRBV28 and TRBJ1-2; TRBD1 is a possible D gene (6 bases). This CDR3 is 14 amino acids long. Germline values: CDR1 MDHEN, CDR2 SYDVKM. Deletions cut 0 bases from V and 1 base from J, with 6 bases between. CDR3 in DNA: TGTGCCAGCAGTTTATGGGACAGTAACTATGGCTACACCTTC. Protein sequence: CASSLWDSNYGYTF.

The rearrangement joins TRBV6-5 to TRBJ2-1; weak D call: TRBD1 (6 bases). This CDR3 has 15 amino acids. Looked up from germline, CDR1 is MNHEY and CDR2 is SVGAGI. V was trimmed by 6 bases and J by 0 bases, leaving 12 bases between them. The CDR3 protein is CASRSTGSSYNEQFF. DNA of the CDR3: TGTGCCAGCAGATCGACAGGATCCTCCTACAATGAGCAGTTCTTC.

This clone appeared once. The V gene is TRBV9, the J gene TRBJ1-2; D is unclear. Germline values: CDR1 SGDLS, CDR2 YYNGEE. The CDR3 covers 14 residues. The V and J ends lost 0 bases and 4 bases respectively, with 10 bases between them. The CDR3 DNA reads TGTGCCAGCAGCGTAGATCTGGATCTCTATGGCTACACCTTC. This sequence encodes CASSVDLDLYGYTF.

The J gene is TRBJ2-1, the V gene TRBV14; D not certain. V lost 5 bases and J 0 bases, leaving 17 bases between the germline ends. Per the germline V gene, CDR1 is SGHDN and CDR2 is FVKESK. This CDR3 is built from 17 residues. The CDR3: CASSLRWAVISYNEQFF. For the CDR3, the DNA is TGTGCCAGCAGCTTACGGTGGGCGGTCATCTCCTACAATGAGCAGTTCTTC.

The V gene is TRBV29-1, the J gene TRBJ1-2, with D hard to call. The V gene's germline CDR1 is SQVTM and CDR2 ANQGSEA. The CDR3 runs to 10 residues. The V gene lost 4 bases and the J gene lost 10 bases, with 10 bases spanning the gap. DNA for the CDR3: TGCAGCGTTGGGGTCGGGTTCTACACCTTC. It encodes CSVGVGFYTF. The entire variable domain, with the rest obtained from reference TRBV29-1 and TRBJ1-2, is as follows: SAVISQKPSRDICQRGTSLTIQCQVDSQVTMMFWYRQQPGQSLTLIATANQGSEATYESGFVIDKFPISRPNLTFSTLTVSNMSPEDSSIYLCSVGVGFYTFGSGTRLTVV.

Written as DNA, the CDR3 is TGTGCCAGCAGCCCGTGGACTAGCGGGATCTCAGATACGCAGTATTTT. Translating gives CASSPWTSGISDTQYF. The chain is built from TRBV7-3 and TRBJ2-3, with 12 bases identical to TRBD2. The V gene's germline CDR1 is SGHTA and CDR2 FQGTGA. J was trimmed by 4 bases and V by 5 bases; bases with no gene match: 7. The CDR3 is made up of 16 amino acids.

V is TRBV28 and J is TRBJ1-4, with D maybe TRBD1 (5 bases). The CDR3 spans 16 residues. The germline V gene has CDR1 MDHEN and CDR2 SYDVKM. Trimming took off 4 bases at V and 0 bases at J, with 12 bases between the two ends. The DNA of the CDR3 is TGTGCCAGCAGTTCCGCGGGACGGCCAACTAATGAAAAACTGTTTTTT. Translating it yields CASSSAGRPTNEKLFF.

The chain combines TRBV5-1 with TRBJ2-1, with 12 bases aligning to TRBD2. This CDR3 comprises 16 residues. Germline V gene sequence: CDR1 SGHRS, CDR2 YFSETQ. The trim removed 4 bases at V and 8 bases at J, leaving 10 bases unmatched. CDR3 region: CASSLGASGGADEQFF. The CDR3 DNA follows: TGCGCCAGCAGCCTGGGGGCTAGCGGGGGGGCTGATGAGCAGTTCTTC.

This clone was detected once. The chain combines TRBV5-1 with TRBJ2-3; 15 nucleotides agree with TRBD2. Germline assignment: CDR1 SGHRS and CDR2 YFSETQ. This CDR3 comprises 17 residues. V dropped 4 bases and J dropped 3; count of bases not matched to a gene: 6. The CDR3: CASSPPGTSGGTDTQYF. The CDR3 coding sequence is TGCGCCAGCAGCCCTCCGGGGACTAGCGGGGGGACAGATACGCAGTATTTT.

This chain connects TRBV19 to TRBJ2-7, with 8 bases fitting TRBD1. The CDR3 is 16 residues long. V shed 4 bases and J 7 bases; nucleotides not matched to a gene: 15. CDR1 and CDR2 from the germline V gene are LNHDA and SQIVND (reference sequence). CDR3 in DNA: TGTGCCAGTAGTAAACAAACCGGGACAGGACACGGGGAGCAGTACTTC. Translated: CASSKQTGTGHGEQYF.

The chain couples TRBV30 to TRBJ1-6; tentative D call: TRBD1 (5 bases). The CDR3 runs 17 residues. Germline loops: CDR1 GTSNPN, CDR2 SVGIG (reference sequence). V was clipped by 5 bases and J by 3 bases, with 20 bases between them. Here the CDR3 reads CAWGSPLQGYYNSPLHF. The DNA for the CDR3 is TGTGCCTGGGGCAGCCCTCTTCAGGGTTACTATAATTCACCCCTCCACTTT.